Presented here are 22 T cell receptor beta chains from one specimen sequenced in a study of CD8 T cells in ankylosing spondylitis. One entry per CDR3 protein results from TCRdb running MiXCR on the 5' RACE reads. The profile covers 200,000 to 250,000 distinct CDR3 sequences, with roughly 10% appearing a single time and about 6.8% taken by the ten largest. Sequencing was done on a sample of blood, either unsorted or a sorted T cell fraction (not recorded which). The origin of the receptors is a male donor with ankylosing spondylitis or in good health (not recorded which).

This rearrangement joins TRBV7-9 to TRBJ2-4; TRBD1 might be the D (5 bases). Trimming removed 5 bases at V and 0 bases at J, with 14 bases between. The CDR3 totals 16 residues. Per germline, CDR1 SEHNR and CDR2 FQNEAQ (reference sequence). CDR3 sequence (DNA): TGTGCCAGCAGCCTCATGACAGATCTAGCCAAAAACATTCAGTACTTC. It codes for CASSLMTDLAKNIQYF.

The chain combines TRBV7-9 with TRBJ2-7, with D uncertain. CDR1 and CDR2 (germline): SEHNR, FQNEAQ (reference sequence). The CDR3 spans 13 residues. The V end was cut by 1 base, the J end by 3 bases, with 7 bases between. The CDR3 reads CASSLDRFYEQYF. In DNA form, the CDR3 reads TGTGCCAGCAGCTTAGACAGATTCTACGAGCAGTACTTC.

This clonotype was seen ten or more times. The rearrangement links TRBV28 to TRBJ1-5; D is perhaps TRBD1 (5 bases). The germline V gene has CDR1 MDHEN and CDR2 SYDVKM. V lost 6 bases and J lost 5, with 14 bases in between. This CDR3 region has 14 residues. The CDR3 sequence is CASRSSRGHQPQHF. CDR3 bases: TGTGCCAGCAGGTCCTCGCGGGGACATCAGCCCCAGCATTTT.

This clonotype was found many times. The chain employs TRBV5-1 and TRBJ2-2, with TRBD2 matching 9 bases. Per germline, CDR1 SGHRS and CDR2 YFSETQ. CDR3 length: 16 residues. Trimming at V came to 0 bases and at J to 7 bases, leaving 7 bases not matched to a gene. CDR3 region: CASSLDSGSKDGELFF. In nucleotides, the CDR3 is TGCGCCAGCAGCTTGGATAGCGGGAGCAAGGACGGGGAGCTGTTTTTT.

In its sample, this clonotype was seen many times. The genes are TRBV10-2 and TRBJ2-5, with a weak D call TRBD1 (6 bases). The V end was cut by 1 base, the J end by 2 bases, with 11 bases between. In germline, CDR1 is WSHSY, CDR2 SAAADI. The CDR3 extends over 15 amino acids. The chain's CDR3 is CASSEFRGKQETQYF. As DNA, the CDR3 is TGCGCCAGCAGTGAGTTCAGGGGTAAACAAGAGACCCAGTACTTC.

This clonotype was picked up many times. The chain uses TRBV5-1 and TRBJ2-1, with D maybe TRBD1 (6 bases). Germline values: CDR1 SGHRS, CDR2 YFSETQ. This CDR3 comprises 15 residues. V gave up 4 bases and J gave up 4 bases, with 15 bases separating them. CDR3 sequence (DNA): TGCGCCAGCAGCGCCGACGGGACAACTTACAATGAGCAGTTCTTC. Translating it yields CASSADGTTYNEQFF.

This clonotype was seen at least ten times. The chain has TRBV27 and TRBJ2-1; possibly TRBD2 for D (6 bases). This CDR3 is 15 amino acids long. Trimming cost V 0 bases and J 3 bases, with 9 bases left between them. The V gene's germline CDR1 is MNHEY and CDR2 SMNVEV (reference sequence). The CDR3 protein is CASSLSGGIYNEQFF. CDR3 bases: TGTGCCAGCAGTTTATCGGGGGGAATCTACAATGAGCAGTTCTTC.

This clonotype has just a few counts. Here the CDR3 DNA reads TGCAGTGCTAGGGTTCAGGGGGGGACGCAGTATTTT. Encoded protein: CSARVQGGTQYF. J is TRBJ2-3 and V is TRBV20-1; D tentatively fits TRBD1 or TRBD2 (7 bases each). This CDR3 contains 12 residues. With 3 bases removed from V and 9 bases from J, the gap between germline ends came to 13 bases. The germline V gene has CDR1 DFQATT and CDR2 SNEGSKA (reference sequence).

This clonotype has just a few counts. CDR3 coding DNA: TGTGCCAGCAGGCTAGCGGGAGGGCCCGGCACAGATACGCAGTATTTT. This codes for CASRLAGGPGTDTQYF. This sequence joins TRBV6-2 or TRBV6-3 and TRBJ2-3, with TRBD2 matching over 12 bases. V lost 6 bases to trimming and J lost 1 base; unmatched junction nucleotides: 5. Germline CDR1 MNHEY, CDR2 SVGEGT. The CDR3 sequence is 16 residues long.

The V call is TRBV12-3 or TRBV12-4, the J call TRBJ2-7, with 8 bases matching TRBD2. The CDR3 loop spans 13 amino acids. Trimming took 4 bases from V and 5 from J; bases not matched to a gene: 4. The CDR3: CASSSGGWHEQYF. The CDR3 DNA reads TGTGCCAGCAGTTCGGGGGGGTGGCACGAGCAGTACTTC.

This clonotype was seen a few times. The gene calls are TRBV4-2 and TRBJ1-2; no reliable D call. Germline V gene lookup returns CDR1 LGHNA and CDR2 YNFKEQ. The CDR3 runs to 16 residues. V shed 1 base and J shed 5 bases, with 17 bases lying between them. The CDR3 coding sequence is TGTGCCAGCAGCCAAGCGGACCAAAGCTTGAGATATGGCTACACCTTC. Amino acids: CASSQADQSLRYGYTF.

This clonotype was observed at least ten times. The rearrangement uses TRBV20-1 and TRBJ2-3, with 13 nucleotides matching TRBD2. V gave up 4 bases and J gave up 6 bases; unmatched junction bases: 7. This CDR3 has 15 residues. In germline, CDR1 is DFQATT, CDR2 SNEGSKA (reference sequence). The CDR3 is CSATRTSGSSDTQYF. Written as DNA, the CDR3 is TGCAGTGCTACCCGGACTAGCGGGAGTTCGGATACGCAGTATTTT.

This clonotype was counted at least ten times. This chain links TRBV12-3 or TRBV12-4 with TRBJ2-5; D is possibly TRBD1 or TRBD2 (5 bases each). Trimming pared 5 bases from V and 1 base from J, leaving 14 bases between. The CDR3 is 15 amino acids. CDR3 sequence reads: CASSEGRDGQETQYF. In DNA, the CDR3 is TGTGCCAGCAGTGAAGGACGGGACGGCCAAGAGACCCAGTACTTC.

In DNA, the CDR3 is TGTGCCAGCAGCTTAACAGGGGGCTCAAACATTCAGTACTTC. Translating gives CASSLTGGSNIQYF. J is TRBJ2-4 and V is TRBV7-9; TRBD1 matches 9 bases. CDR1 is SEHNR and CDR2 is FQNEAQ in the germline V gene (reference sequence). J was trimmed by 6 bases and V by 2 bases; bases with no gene match: 2. CDR3 length: 14 amino acids.

This clonotype appeared many times. The chain links TRBV20-1 to TRBJ2-3; 7 bases are a match to TRBD2. V lost 0 bases to trimming and J lost 0 bases; unmatched junction nucleotides: 3. The CDR3 is made up of 15 amino acids. CDR1 is DFQATT and CDR2 is SNEGSKA in the germline V gene (reference sequence). CDR3 coding DNA: TGCAGTGCTAGAGAGGCGGGAGTTAGCACAGATACGCAGTATTTT. Protein: CSAREAGVSTDTQYF.

Many counts were recorded for this clonotype. The V call is TRBV5-1, the J call TRBJ2-5; 8 positions match TRBD1. The CDR3 contains 16 residues. CDR1 SGHRS and CDR2 YFSETQ come from the germline V gene. V trimming: 1 base; J trimming: 0 bases; junction bases outside the gene matches: 5. CDR3 coding DNA: TGCGCCAGCAGCTTGTCACGGGACAGGTACCAAGAGACCCAGTACTTC. It encodes CASSLSRDRYQETQYF.

This clonotype was detected many times. This chain joins TRBV5-1 and TRBJ2-3; D not resolved. The germline V gene has CDR1 SGHRS and CDR2 YFSETQ. CDR3 size: 10 residues. V lost 10 bases and J lost 3, with 6 bases in between. The CDR3 DNA follows: TGCGCCCTAAGGACAGATACGCAGTATTTT. It specifies CALRTDTQYF.

This clonotype has at least ten counts. The V call is TRBV15, the J call TRBJ1-5; TRBD1 matches at 9 bases. The V and J ends lost 4 bases and 1 base, in that order; junction bases with no gene match: 2. The CDR3 spans 15 residues. CDR1 is LNHNV and CDR2 is YYDKDF in the germline V gene (reference sequence). DNA of the CDR3: TGTGCCACCAGCACAGGACAGGGGAGCAATCAGCCCCAGCATTTT. Translated: CATSTGQGSNQPQHF.

Only a few counts were recorded for this clonotype. This rearrangement joins TRBV7-8 to TRBJ1-2; the D gene is possibly TRBD1 (6 bases). The ends were cut back, 1 base at V and 4 bases at J, with 10 bases in the middle. Germline assignment: CDR1 SGHVS and CDR2 FQNEAQ. This CDR3 spans 14 amino acids. CDR3 residues: CASSLGTGAYGYTF. Here the CDR3 DNA reads TGTGCCAGCAGCTTAGGAACGGGGGCCTATGGCTACACCTTC.

This clonotype was seen repeatedly, ten times or more. The chain uses TRBV5-1 and TRBJ1-6; 7 nucleotides align to TRBD1. V was pared by 3 bases and J by 5 bases, with 5 bases of the junction left unmatched. This CDR3 is built from 15 residues. Germline CDR1 reads SGHRS; CDR2 reads YFSETQ. DNA for the CDR3: TGCGCCAGCAGCTCGACTGACAGGGATAATTCACCCCTCCACTTT. Its translation: CASSSTDRDNSPLHF.

With respect to this clonotype: A read error may be the cause here, since a much bigger clone is one base away. The chain is built from TRBV15 and TRBJ2-7, with 7 bases fitting TRBD1. Germline V lookup: CDR1 LNHNV, CDR2 YYDKDF (reference sequence). The CDR3 extends over 16 amino acids. The CDR3 DNA follows: TGTGCCACCAGCAGAGATAGCGCGACAGGGCTCTACGAGCAGTGCTTC. Residues: CATSRDSATGLYEQCF.

This clonotype was counted ten times or more. The chain has TRBV5-1 and TRBJ2-1; the D is unclear. The germline V gene encodes CDR1 SGHRS and CDR2 YFSETQ. The germline V and J ends were trimmed by 0 bases and 3 bases, with 13 bases remaining between them. This CDR3 region has 16 residues. The CDR3: CASSLAVLGIYNEQFF. The DNA of the CDR3 is TGCGCCAGCAGCTTGGCCGTCCTAGGTATCTACAATGAGCAGTTCTTC.